Below, one T cell receptor (beta chain) is given with its context. Its antigen is not identified. This sample was included in a study of B cell selection in AIRE deficiency. Points from the study as a whole: Around 30% of healthy-shared Treg TCRbeta sequences appeared in patient Tconv cells. Of fewer than 4,000 shared Treg TCRbeta sequences, roughly 32% were healthy-donor-only and around 9% patient-only. Shared Treg sequences were biased toward short CDR3s with few non-templated nucleotide insertions.

Looked up from germline, CDR1 is SNHLY and CDR2 is FYNNEI. The V and J ends lost 6 bases and 4 bases, in that order; junction bases with no gene match: 4. The CDR3 extends over 13 amino acids. Per the original data handling: Conventional T cell pools: some 100,000 distinct patient, some 150,000 donor TCRbeta sequences. Repertoires were generated with immunoSEQ multiplex PCR, while TCRdb's copy carries only in-frame clones and drops some. V and J calls and clone size are those listed in that table; D and trimming were worked out from the DNA. The sample consists of roughly 24,000 clones, around 96% of them appearing once. Conventional CD4 T cells were sorted as CD4+CD127+ cells.

The chain couples TRBV2 to TRBJ2-7; 9 positions match TRBD1. This clonotype was sampled from a human donor in good health. Material: CD4+CD127+ conventional T cells sorted from PBMCs. The CDR3 loop reads CASRGQGAYEQYF. CDR3 bases: TGTGCCAGCAGGGGACAGGGAGCTTACGAGCAGTACTTC.